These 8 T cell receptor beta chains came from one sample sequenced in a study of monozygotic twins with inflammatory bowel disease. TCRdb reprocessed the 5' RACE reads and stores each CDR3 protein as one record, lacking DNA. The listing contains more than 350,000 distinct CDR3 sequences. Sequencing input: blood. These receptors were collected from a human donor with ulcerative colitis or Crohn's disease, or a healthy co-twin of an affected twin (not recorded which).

This chain's CDR3 is CSASKGLLGTEAFF. The V gene is TRBV20-1, the J gene TRBJ1-1; TCRdb returns TRBD1, unconfirmable since there is no DNA. The CDR3 consists of 14 residues. Germline V gene data show CDR1 as DFQATT and CDR2 as SNEGSKA (reference sequence).

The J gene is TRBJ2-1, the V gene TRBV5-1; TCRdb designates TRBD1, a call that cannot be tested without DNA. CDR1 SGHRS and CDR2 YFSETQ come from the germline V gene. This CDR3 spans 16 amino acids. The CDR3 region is CASSPTGASSYNEQFF.

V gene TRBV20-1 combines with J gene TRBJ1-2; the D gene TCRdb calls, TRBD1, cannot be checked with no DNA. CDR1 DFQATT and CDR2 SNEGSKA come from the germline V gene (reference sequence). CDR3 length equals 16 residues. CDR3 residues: CSARINPGTGDPGYTF.

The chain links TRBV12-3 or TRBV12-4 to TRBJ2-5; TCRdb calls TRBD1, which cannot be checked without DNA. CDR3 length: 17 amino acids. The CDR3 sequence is CASSPGQGRGGQETQYF.

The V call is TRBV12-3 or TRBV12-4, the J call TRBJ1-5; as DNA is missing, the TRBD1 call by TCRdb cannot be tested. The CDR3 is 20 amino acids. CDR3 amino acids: CASSLTQPGQGAEGNQPQHF.

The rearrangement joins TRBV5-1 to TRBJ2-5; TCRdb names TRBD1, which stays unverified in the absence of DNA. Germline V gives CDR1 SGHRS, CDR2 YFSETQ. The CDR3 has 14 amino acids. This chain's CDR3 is CASSFRTGRETQYF.

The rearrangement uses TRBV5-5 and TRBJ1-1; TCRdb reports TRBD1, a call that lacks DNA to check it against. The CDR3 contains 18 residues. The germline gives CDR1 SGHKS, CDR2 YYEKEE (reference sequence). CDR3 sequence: CASSLDSRLAVMNTEAFF.

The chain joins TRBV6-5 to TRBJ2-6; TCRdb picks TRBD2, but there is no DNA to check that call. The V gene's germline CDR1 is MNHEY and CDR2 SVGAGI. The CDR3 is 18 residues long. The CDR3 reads CASSYGAGGLSGANVLTF.